This T cell receptor beta chain is drawn from a study of PD-L1 blockade in urothelial cancer. Study summary: Of prior chemotherapy regimens, patients had received between 0 and 3.

This clone has just one count. CDR3 size: 16 residues. Germline lookup yields CDR1 LNHDA and CDR2 SQIVND (reference sequence). The ends lost 5 bases at V and 4 bases at J; junction bases unmatched: 11. Time point denoted: pretreatment peripheral blood. Measured with immunoSEQ multiplex PCR; TCRdb has only the in-frame clones, and not every one. The sample yields around 50,000 clones, 75% to 90% seen once. The chain couples TRBV19 to TRBJ1-2; 9 nucleotides match TRBD1. Sequenced here: PBMCs, sampled around atezolizumab (anti-PD-L1) treatment. This receptor was taken from a man aged 50 or older with urothelial cancer. DNA of the CDR3: TGTGCCAGTAGTCTGACCTTGGACAGGGGTGTCTATGGCTACACCTTC. Its translation is CASSLTLDRGVYGYTF.